This TCR beta chain was recorded in a study of control samples from healthy donors and cancer patients. This clone was counted only a few times. The V gene lost 6 bases and the J gene lost 0 bases, with 12 bases spanning the gap. The CDR3 consists of 15 residues. The germline V gene encodes CDR1 SGDLS and CDR2 YYNGEE. The assay was immunoSEQ multiplex PCR, and TCRdb's table has in-frame clones only and misses some. The table shows just over 80,000 clones, with roughly 91% occurring only once. The rearrangement links TRBV9 to TRBJ2-2; weak D call: TRBD1 (6 bases). Material: blood. The receptor was derived from a man aged 45-65 years in good health. The CDR3 DNA reads TGTGCCAGCAAATCCGGGACAACGAACACCGGGGAGCTGTTTTTT. Translating gives CASKSGTTNTGELFF.